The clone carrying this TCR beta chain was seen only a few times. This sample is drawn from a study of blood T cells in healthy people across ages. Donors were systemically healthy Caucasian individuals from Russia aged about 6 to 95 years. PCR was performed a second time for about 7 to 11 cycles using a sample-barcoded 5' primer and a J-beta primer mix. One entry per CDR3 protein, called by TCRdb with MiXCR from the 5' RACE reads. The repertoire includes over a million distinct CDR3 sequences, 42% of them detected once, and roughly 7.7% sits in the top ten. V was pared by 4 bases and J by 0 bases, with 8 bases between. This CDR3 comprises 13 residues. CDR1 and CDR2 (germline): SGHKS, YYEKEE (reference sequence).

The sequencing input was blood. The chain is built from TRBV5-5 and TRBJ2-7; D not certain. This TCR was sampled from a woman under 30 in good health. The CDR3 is CASSPMISYEQYF. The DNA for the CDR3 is TGTGCCAGCAGCCCGATGATCTCCTACGAGCAGTACTTC.